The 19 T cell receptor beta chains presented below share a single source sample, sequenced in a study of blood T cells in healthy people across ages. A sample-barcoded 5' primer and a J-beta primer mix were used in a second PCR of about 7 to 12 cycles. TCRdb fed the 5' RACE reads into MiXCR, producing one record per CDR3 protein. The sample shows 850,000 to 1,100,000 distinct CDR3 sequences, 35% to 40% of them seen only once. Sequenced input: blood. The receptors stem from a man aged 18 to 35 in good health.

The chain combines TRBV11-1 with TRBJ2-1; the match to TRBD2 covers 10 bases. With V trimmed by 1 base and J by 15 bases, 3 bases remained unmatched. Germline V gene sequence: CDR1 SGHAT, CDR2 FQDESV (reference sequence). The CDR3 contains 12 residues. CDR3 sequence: CASSLEGLASFF. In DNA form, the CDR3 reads TGTGCCAGCAGCTTAGAGGGACTAGCGTCGTTCTTC.

CDR3 amino acids: CASSRTRDTDTQYF. CDR3 coding DNA: TGTGCCAGCAGCCGGACGCGGGACACAGATACGCAGTATTTT. The chain joins TRBV7-2 to TRBJ2-3, with D perhaps matching TRBD2 (6 bases). The CDR3 totals 14 residues. Trimming cost V 5 bases and J 2 bases, with 11 bases left between them. Germline values: CDR1 SGHTA, CDR2 FQGNSA.

The CDR3 loop is CSVDAGRETQYF. The CDR3 region has the DNA TGCAGCGTCGACGCAGGGAGAGAGACCCAGTACTTC. The chain joins TRBV29-1 to TRBJ2-5; D could derive from TRBD1 or TRBD2 (5 bases each). The V end was cut by 6 bases, the J end by 4 bases, with 12 bases between. The germline CDR1 and CDR2 sequences are SQVTM and ANQGSEA. The CDR3 loop spans 12 amino acids. The full variable domain, with the rest looked up from reference TRBV29-1 and TRBJ2-5, is SAVISQKPSRDICQRGTSLTIQCQVDSQVTMMFWYRQQPGQSLTLIATANQGSEATYESGFVIDKFPISRPNLTFSTLTVSNMSPEDSSIYLCSVDAGRETQYFGPGTRLLVL.

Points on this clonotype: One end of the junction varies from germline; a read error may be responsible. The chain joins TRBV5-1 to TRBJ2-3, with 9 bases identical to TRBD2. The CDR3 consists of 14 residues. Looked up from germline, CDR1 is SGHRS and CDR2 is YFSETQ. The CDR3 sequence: CVSSPLAGHDTQYF. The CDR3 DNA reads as TGCGTCAGCAGCCCTCTAGCGGGGCATGATACACAGTATTTT.

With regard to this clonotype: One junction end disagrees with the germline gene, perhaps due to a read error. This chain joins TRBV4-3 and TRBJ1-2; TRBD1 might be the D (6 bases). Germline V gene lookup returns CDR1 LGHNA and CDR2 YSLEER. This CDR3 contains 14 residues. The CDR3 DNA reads TGCGCCGGCAGCTCTTACGGACAGTTCTATGGCTACACCTTC. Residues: CAGSSYGQFYGYTF.

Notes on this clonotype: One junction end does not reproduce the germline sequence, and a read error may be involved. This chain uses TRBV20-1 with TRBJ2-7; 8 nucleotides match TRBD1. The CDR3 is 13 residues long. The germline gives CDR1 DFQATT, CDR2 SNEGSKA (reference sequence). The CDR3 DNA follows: TGCAGTGCTAAAGGACAGGGCTCCTACGAGCGGTACTTC. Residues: CSAKGQGSYERYF.

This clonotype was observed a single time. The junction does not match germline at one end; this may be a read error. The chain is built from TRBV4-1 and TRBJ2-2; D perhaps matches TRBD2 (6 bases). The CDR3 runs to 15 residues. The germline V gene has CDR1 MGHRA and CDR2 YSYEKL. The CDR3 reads CASSRGPPNTGGLFF. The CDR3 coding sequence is TGTGCCAGCAGTAGGGGCCCCCCGAACACCGGGGGGCTGTTTTTT.

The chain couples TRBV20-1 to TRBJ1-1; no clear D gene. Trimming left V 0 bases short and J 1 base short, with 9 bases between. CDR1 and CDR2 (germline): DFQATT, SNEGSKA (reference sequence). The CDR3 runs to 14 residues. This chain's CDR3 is CSARDRWRNTEAFF. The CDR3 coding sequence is TGCAGTGCTAGAGATAGGTGGCGGAACACTGAAGCTTTCTTT.

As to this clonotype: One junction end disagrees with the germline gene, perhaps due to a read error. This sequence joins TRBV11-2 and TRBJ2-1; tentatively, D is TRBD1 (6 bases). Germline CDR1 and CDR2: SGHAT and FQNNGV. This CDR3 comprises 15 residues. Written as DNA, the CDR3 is TGTGCCGGCAGGACGACGGGACACTTGCAAGAGACCCAGTTCTTC. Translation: CAGRTTGHLQETQFF.

The chain's CDR3 is CASSRGGLNTGELFF. CDR3 DNA sequence: TGTGCCAGCAGTCGGGGCGGGTTGAACACCGGGGAGCTGTTTTTT. The chain carries TRBV6-5 and TRBJ2-2; possibly TRBD1 or TRBD2 for D (5 bases each). There are 15 residues in the CDR3. Per germline, CDR1 MNHEY and CDR2 SVGAGI. Trimming removed 5 bases from V and 1 base from J, with 11 bases in between.

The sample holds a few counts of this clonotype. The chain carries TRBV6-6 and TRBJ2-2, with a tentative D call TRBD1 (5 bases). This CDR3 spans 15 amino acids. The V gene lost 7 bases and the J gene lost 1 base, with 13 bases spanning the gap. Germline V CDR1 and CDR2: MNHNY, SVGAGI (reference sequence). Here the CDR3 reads CASNPNRRNTGELFF. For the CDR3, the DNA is TGTGCCAGCAATCCGAACAGGAGGAACACCGGGGAGCTGTTTTTT.

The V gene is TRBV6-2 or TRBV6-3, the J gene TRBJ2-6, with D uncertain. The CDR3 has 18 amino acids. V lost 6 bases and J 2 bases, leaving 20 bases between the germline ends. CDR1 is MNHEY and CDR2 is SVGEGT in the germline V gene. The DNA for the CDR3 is TGTGCCAGCAGGAAAGGTCAGAACTTGATTACTGGGGCCAACGTCCTGACTTTC. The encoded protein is CASRKGQNLITGANVLTF.

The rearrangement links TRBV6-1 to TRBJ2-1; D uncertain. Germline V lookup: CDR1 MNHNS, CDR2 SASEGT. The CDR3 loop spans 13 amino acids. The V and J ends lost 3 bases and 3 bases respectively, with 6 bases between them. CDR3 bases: TGTGCCAGCAGTGATGGCAACTACAATGAGCAGTTCTTC. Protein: CASSDGNYNEQFF.

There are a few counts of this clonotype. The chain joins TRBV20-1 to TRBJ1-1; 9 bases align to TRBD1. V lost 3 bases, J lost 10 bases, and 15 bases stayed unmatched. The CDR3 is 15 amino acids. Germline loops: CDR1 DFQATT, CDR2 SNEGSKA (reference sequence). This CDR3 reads CSARPPGQGYKVAFF. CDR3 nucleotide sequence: TGCAGTGCTAGGCCTCCGGGACAGGGCTATAAAGTAGCTTTCTTT.

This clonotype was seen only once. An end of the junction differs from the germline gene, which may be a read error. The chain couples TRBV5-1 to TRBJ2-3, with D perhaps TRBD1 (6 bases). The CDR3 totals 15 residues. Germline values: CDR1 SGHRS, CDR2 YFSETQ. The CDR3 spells CAGRATGWSTDTQYF. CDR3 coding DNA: TGTGCCGGCAGGGCAACAGGGTGGAGCACAGATACGCAGTATTTT. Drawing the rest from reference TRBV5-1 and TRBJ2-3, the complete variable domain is KAGVTQTPRYLIKTRGQQVTLSCSPISGHRSVSWYQQTPGQGLQFLFEYFSETQRNKGNFPGRFSGRQFSNSRSEMNVSTLELGDSALYLCAGRATGWSTDTQYFGPGTRLTVL.

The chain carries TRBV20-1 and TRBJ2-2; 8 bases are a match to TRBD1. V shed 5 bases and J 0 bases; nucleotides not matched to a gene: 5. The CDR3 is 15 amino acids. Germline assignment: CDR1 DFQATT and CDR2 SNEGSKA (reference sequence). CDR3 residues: CSAWDRPSNTGELFF. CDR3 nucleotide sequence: TGCAGTGCTTGGGACAGGCCCTCGAACACCGGGGAGCTGTTTTTT.

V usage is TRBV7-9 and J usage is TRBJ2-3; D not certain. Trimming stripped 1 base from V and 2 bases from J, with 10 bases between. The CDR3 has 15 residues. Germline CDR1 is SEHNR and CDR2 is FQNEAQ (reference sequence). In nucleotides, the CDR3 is TGTGCCAGCAGCTTAGGACTTTCCGACACAGATACGCAGTATTTT. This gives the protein CASSLGLSDTDTQYF.

CDR3 region: CASSPTGTGGYNEQFF. CDR3 DNA: TGTGCCAGCAGCCCAACCGGGACAGGGGGCTACAATGAGCAGTTCTTC. This chain uses TRBV4-2 with TRBJ2-1, with 11 bases identical to TRBD1. Germline values: CDR1 LGHNA, CDR2 YNFKEQ. The CDR3 spans 16 residues. With V trimmed by 4 bases and J by 3 bases, 5 bases remained unmatched.

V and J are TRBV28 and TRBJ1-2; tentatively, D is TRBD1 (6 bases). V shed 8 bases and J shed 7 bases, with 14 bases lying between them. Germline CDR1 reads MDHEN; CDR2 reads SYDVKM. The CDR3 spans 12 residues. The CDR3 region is CASEDRLGGYTF. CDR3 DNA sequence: TGTGCCAGCGAGGACAGATTAGGTGGCTACACCTTC.